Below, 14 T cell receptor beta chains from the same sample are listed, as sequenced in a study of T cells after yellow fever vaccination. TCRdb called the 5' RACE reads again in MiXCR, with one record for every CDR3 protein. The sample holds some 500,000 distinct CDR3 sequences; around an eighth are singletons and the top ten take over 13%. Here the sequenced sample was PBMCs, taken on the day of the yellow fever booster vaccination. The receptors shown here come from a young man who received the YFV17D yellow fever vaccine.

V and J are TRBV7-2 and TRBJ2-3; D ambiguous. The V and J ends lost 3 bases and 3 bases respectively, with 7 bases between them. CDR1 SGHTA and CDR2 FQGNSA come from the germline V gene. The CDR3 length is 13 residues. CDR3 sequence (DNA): TGTGCCAGCAGCTTCAAGTCGACAGATACGCAGTATTTT. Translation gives CASSFKSTDTQYF.

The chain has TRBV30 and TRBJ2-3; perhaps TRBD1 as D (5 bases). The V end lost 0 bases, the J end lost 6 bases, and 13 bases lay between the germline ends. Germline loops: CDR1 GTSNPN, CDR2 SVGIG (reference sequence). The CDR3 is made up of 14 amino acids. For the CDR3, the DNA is TGTGCCTGGAGTGTACAGACTGGGGCGGATACGCAGTATTTT. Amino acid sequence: CAWSVQTGADTQYF.

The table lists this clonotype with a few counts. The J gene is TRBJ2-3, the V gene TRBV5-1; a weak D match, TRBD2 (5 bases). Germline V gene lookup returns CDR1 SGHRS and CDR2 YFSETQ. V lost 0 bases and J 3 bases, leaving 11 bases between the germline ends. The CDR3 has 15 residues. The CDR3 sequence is CASSLEVGVTDTQYF. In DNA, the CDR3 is TGCGCCAGCAGCTTGGAGGTGGGAGTGACAGATACGCAGTATTTT.

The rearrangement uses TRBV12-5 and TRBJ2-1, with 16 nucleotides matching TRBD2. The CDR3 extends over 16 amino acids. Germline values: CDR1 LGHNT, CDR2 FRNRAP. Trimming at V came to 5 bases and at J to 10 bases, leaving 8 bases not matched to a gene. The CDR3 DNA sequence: TGTGCTAGTGGTACGGGGACTAGCGGGAGGGCCTTGGAGCAGTTCTTC. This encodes CASGTGTSGRALEQFF. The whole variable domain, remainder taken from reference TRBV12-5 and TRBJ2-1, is DARVTQTPRHKVTEMGQEVTMRCQPILGHNTVFWYRQTMMQGLELLAYFRNRAPLDDSGMPKDRFSAEMPDATLATLKIQPSEPRDSAVYFCASGTGTSGRALEQFFGPGTRLTVL.

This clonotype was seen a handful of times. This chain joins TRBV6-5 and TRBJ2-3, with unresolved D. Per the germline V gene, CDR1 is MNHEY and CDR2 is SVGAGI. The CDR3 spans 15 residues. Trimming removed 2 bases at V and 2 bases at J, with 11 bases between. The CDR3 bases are TGTGCCAGCAGTTACACCCGAATCCCCACAGATACGCAGTATTTT. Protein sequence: CASSYTRIPTDTQYF.

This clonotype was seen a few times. This CDR3 reads CSARDGNSIAKNIQYF. CDR3 DNA sequence: TGCAGTGCTAGAGATGGAAACTCCATAGCCAAAAACATTCAGTACTTC. The chain uses TRBV20-1 and TRBJ2-4; no clear D. Germline V CDR1 and CDR2: DFQATT, SNEGSKA (reference sequence). The CDR3 totals 16 residues. The germline V and J ends were trimmed by 0 bases and 0 bases, with 12 bases remaining between them.

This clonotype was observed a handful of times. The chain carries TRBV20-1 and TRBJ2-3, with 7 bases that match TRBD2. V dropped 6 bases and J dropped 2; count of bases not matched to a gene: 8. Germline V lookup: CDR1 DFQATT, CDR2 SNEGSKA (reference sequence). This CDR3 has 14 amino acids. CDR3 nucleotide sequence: TGCAGTGCCCAGGGAGCGGGATTCACAGATACGCAGTATTTT. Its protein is CSAQGAGFTDTQYF.

CDR3 DNA: TGTGCCAGCAGTCTCTTAAGGGGACGGTACGAGCAGTACTTC. Residues: CASSLLRGRYEQYF. The V call is TRBV28, the J call TRBJ2-7; D may be TRBD1 or TRBD2 (5 bases each). CDR1 is MDHEN, CDR2 SYDVKM, per germline. V lost 5 bases to trimming and J lost 4 bases, with 15 bases between them. This CDR3 spans 14 amino acids.

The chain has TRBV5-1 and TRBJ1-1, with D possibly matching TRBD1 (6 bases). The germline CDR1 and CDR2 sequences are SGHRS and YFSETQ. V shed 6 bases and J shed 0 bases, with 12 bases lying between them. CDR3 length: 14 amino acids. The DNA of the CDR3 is TGCGCCAGCACCCGGACAGATATGAACACTGAAGCTTTCTTT. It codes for CASTRTDMNTEAFF.

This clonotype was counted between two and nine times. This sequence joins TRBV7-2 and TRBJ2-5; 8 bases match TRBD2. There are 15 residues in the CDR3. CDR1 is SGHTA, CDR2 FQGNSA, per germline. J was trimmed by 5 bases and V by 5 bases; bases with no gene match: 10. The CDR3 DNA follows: TGTGCCAGCAGCCGAGGGGCTAGCGGGTCGGAGACCCAGTACTTC. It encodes CASSRGASGSETQYF. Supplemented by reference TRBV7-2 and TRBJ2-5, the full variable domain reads GAGVSQSPSNKVTEKGKDVELRCDPISGHTALYWYRQSLGQGLEFLIYFQGNSAPDKSGLPSDRFSAERTGGSVSTLTIQRTQQEDSAVYLCASSRGASGSETQYFGPGTRLLVL.

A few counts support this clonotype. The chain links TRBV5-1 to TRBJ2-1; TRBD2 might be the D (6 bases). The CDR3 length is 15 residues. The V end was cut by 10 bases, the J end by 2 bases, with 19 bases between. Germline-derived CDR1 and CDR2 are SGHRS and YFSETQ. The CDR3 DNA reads TGCGCCTCCTCCCCCCGGGAGCGAACCTACAATGAGCAGTTCTTC. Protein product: CASSPRERTYNEQFF.

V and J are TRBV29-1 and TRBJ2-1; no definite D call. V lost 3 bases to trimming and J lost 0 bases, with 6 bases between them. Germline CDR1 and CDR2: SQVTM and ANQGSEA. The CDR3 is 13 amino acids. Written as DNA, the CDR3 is TGCAGCGTTGAGAGGAGCTCCTACAATGAGCAGTTCTTC. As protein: CSVERSSYNEQFF.

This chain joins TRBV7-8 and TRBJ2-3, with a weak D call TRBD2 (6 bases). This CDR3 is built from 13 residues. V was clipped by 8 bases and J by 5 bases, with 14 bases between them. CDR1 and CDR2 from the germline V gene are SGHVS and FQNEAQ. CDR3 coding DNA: TGTGCCAGCCGTCCGGGAGTTGGAGATACGCAGTATTTT. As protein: CASRPGVGDTQYF.

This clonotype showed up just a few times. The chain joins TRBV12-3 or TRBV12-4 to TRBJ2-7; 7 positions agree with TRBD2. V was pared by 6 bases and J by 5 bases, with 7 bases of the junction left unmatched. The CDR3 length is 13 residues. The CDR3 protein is CASRPGLTHEQYF. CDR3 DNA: TGTGCCAGCAGACCGGGACTAACCCACGAGCAGTACTTC.